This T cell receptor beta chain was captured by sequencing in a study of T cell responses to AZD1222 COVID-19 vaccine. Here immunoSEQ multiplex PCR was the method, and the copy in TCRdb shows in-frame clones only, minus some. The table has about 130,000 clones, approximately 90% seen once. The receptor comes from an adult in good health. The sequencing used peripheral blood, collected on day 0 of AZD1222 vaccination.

The CDR3 loop reads CASSLEWGSYGYTF. The CDR3 coding sequence is TGTGCCAGCAGCTTAGAGTGGGGGAGCTATGGCTACACCTTC. The chain is built from TRBV7-8 and TRBJ1-2; tentative D call: TRBD1 (5 bases). V dropped 1 base and J dropped 4 bases, with 10 bases sitting between them. In germline, CDR1 is SGHVS, CDR2 FQNEAQ. The CDR3 extends over 14 amino acids.